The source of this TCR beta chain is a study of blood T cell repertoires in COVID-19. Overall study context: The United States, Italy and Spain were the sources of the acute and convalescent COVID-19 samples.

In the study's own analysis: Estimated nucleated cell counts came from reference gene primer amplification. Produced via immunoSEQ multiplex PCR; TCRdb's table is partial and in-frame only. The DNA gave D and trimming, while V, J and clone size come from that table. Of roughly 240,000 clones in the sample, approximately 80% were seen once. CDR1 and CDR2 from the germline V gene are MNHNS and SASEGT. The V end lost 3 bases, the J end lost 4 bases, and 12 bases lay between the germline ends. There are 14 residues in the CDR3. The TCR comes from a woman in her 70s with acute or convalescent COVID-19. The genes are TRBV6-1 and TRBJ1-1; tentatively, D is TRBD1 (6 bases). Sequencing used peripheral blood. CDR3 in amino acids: CASSEWQGLTEAFF. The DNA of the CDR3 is TGTGCCAGCAGTGAGTGGCAGGGGCTCACTGAAGCTTTCTTT.